The subject of this entry is one TCR beta chain. The target antigen is unknown. A read error is likely, as this CDR3 ends without the conserved phenylalanine or tryptophan. The CDR3 is 14 residues long. V was cut by 3 bases and J by 2 bases, with 14 bases left in between. Germline CDR1 is SQVTM and CDR2 is ANQGSEA. The source of the sample is a study of response to subunit inactivated influenza vaccine. The study's findings and limits: Authors suggested each seasonal flu vaccination may recruit only limited numbers of new T cells.

TCRdb reanalysed the RT-PCR reads using MiXCR and keeps one entry per CDR3 protein. The table lists around 470,000 distinct CDR3 sequences, under 8.5% of them singletons. This chain uses TRBV29-1 with TRBJ2-7; D is uncertain. Sequences were derived from PBMCs from blood, sampled about 23 months after vaccination. This sequence originates from a man aged 50 to 69 who received an inactivated influenza vaccine. DNA for the CDR3: TGCAGCGTTGAGGGCCTGGGAAGTCCCTACGAGCAGTACCTC. It codes for CSVEGLGSPYEQYL.